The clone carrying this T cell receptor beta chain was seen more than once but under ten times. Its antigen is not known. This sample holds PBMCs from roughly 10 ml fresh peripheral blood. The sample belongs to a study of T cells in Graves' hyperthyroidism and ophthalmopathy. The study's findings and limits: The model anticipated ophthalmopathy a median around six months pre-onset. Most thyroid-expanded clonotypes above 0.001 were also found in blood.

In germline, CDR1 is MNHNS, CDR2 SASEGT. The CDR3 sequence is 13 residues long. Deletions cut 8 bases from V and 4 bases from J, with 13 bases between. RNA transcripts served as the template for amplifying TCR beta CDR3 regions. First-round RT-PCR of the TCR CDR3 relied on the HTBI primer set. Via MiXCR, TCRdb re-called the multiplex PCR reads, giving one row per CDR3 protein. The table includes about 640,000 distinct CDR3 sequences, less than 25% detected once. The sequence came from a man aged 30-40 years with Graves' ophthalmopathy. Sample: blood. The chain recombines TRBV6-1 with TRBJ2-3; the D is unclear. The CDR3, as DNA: TGTGCCAGCTGCACCGACGCTCCAGATACGCAGTATTTT. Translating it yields CASCTDAPDTQYF.